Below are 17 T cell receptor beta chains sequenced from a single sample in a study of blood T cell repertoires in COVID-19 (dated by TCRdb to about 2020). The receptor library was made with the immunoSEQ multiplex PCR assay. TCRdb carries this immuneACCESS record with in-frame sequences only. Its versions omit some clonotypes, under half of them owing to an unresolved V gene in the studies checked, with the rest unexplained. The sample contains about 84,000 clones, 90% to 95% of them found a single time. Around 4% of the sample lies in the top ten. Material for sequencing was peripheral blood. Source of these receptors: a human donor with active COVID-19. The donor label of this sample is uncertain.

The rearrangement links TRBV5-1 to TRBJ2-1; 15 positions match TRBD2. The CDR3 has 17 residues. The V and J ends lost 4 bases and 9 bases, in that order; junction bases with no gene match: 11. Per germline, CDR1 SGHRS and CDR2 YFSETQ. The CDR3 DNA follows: TGCGCCAGCAGCCCGGGACTAGCGGGAGGCGGGGTGAGTGAGCAGTTCTTC. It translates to CASSPGLAGGGVSEQFF.

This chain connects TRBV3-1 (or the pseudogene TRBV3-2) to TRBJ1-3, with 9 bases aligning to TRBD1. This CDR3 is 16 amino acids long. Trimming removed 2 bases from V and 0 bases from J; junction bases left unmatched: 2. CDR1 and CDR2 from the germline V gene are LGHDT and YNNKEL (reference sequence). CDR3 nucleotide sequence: TGTGCCAGCAGCCAAAAGACAGGGGGCTCTGGAAACACCATATATTTT. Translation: CASSQKTGGSGNTIYF.

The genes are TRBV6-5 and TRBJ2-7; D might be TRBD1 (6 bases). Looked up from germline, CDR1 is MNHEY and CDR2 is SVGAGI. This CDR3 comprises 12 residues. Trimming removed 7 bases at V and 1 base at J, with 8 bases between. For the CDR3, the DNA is TGTGCCAGCATGGGACAATCCTACGAGCAGTACTTC. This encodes CASMGQSYEQYF.

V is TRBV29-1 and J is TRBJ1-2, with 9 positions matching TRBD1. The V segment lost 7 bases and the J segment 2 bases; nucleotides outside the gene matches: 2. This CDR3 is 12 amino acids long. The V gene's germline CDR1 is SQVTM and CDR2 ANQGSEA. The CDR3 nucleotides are TGCAGCGCAGGACAGGGGAACTATGGCTACACCTTC. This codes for CSAGQGNYGYTF.

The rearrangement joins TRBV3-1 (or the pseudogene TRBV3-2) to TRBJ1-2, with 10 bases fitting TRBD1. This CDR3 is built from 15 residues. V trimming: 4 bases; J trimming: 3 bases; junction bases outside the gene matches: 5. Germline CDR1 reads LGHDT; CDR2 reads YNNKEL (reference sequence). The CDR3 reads CASSPGQGWHYGYTF. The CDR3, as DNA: TGTGCCAGCAGCCCGGGACAGGGGTGGCACTATGGCTACACCTTC.

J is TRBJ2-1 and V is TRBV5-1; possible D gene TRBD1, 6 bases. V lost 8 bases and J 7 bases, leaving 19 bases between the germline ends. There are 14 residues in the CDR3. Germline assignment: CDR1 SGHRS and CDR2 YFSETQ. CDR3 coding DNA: TGCGCCAGTAGACAGGCTCTAGCAACGAATGAGCAGTTCTTC. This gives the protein CASRQALATNEQFF.

DNA of the CDR3: TGTGCCAGCAGCCAAGATCTGACTAGCCCAAATACGCAGTATTTT. Translated, it gives CASSQDLTSPNTQYF. V gene TRBV3-1 (or the pseudogene TRBV3-2) combines with J gene TRBJ2-3, with TRBD2 matching over 7 bases. Per the germline V gene, CDR1 is LGHDT and CDR2 is YNNKEL (reference sequence). The CDR3 consists of 15 residues. V trimming: 0 bases; J trimming: 7 bases; junction bases outside the gene matches: 7.

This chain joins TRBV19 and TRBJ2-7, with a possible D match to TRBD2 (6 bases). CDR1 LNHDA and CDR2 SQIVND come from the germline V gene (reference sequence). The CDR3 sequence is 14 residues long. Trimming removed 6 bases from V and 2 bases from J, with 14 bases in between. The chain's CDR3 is CASSPGGPPYEQYF. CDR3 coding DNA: TGTGCCAGTAGCCCCGGGGGACCACCCTACGAGCAGTACTTC. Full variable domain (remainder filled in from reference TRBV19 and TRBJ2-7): DGGITQSPKYLFRKEGQNVTLSCEQNLNHDAMYWYRQDPGQGLRLIYYSQIVNDFQKGDIAEGYSVSREKKESFPLTVTSAQKNPTAFYLCASSPGGPPYEQYFGPGTRLTVT.

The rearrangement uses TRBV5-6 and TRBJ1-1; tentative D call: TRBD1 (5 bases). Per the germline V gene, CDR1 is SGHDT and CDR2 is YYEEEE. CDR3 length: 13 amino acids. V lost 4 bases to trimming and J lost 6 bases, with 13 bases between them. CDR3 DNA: TGTGCCAGCAGCACACGGACACACGCTGAAGCTTTCTTT. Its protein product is CASSTRTHAEAFF.

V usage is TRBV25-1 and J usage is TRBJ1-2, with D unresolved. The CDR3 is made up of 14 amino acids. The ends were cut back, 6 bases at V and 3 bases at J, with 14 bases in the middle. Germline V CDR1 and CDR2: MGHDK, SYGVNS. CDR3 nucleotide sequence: TGTGCCAGCAGCTTAAGCGGAGTAGACTATGGCTACACCTTC. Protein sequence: CASSLSGVDYGYTF.

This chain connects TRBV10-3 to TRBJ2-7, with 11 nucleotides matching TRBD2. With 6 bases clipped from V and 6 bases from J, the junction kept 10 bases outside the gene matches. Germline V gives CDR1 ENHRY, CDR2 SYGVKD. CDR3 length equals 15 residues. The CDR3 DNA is TGTGCCATCAGCTTAGCGGGAGGGCCCCAAGGCGAGCAGTACTTC. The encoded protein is CAISLAGGPQGEQYF.

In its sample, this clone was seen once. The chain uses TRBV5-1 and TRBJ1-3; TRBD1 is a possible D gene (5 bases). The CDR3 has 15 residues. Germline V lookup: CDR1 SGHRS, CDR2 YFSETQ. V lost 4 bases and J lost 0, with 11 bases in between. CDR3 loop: CASSRDLSSGNTIYF. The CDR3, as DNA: TGCGCCAGCAGCCGGGACTTAAGCTCTGGAAACACCATATATTTT.

Written as DNA, the CDR3 is TGTGCCAGCAGAGTCAGACCGGGGGCCTACGAGCAGTACTTC. Protein sequence: CASRVRPGAYEQYF. This chain links TRBV2 with TRBJ2-7; tentatively, D is TRBD2 (6 bases). CDR1 is SNHLY, CDR2 FYNNEI, per germline. V lost 6 bases and J lost 2, with 14 bases in between. The CDR3 loop spans 14 amino acids. The full variable domain, rest sourced from reference TRBV2 and TRBJ2-7, is EPEVTQTPSHQVTQMGQEVILRCVPISNHLYFYWYRQILGQKVEFLVSFYNNEISEKSEIFDDQFSVERPDGSNFTLKIRSTKLEDSAMYFCASRVRPGAYEQYFGPGTRLTVT.

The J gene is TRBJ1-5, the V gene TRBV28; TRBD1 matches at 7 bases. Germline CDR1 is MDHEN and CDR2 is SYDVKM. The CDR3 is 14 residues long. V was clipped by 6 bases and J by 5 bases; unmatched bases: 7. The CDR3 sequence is CASSSTQGDQPQHF. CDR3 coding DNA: TGTGCCAGCAGCAGTACGCAGGGGGATCAGCCCCAGCATTTT.

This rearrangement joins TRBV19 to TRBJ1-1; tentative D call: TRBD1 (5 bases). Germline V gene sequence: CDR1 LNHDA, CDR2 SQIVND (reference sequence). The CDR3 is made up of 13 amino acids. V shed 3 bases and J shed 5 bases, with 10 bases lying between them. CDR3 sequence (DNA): TGTGCCAGTAGTATGCAGGGAGGAACTGAAGCTTTCTTT. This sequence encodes CASSMQGGTEAFF.

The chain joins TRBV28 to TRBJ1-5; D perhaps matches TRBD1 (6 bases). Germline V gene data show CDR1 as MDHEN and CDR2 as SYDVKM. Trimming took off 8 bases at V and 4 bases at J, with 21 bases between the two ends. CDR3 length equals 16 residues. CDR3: CASHGSQGHWNQPQHF. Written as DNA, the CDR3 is TGTGCCAGCCACGGTAGCCAGGGGCACTGGAATCAGCCCCAGCATTTT.

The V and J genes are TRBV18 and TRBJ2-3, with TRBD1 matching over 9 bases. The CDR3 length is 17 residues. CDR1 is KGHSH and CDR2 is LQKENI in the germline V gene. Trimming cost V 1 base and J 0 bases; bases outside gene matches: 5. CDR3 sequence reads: CASSPQGQGTSTDTQYF. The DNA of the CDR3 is TGTGCCAGCTCACCACAAGGACAGGGGACTAGCACAGATACGCAGTATTTT.